The entry below gives a single T cell receptor beta chain sequence along with its context. Its antigen is undetermined. The sample comes from a study of monozygotic twins with cystic fibrosis. As for the study in general: Libraries were built from approximately 3 micrograms of fragmented DNA using approximately 16 PCR cycles. Study-wide findings and caveats: V usage most resembled the co-twin in 13 of 16 pairs.

The germline V gene encodes CDR1 GTSNPN and CDR2 SVGIG (reference sequence). Trimming shortened V by 0 bases and J by 9 bases, and 12 bases separated the two germline ends. This CDR3 is built from 13 residues. The protocol was immunoSEQ multiplex PCR, while the TCRdb copy is restricted to in-frame clones and leaves out a portion. The sample consists of 13,000 to 15,000 clones, approximately 92% of them appearing once. The material sequenced was blood. The chain recombines TRBV30 with TRBJ2-1; D might be TRBD2 (6 bases). The TCR comes from a boy between 10 and 17 years old with cystic fibrosis. The chain's CDR3 is CAWSVLSGGEQFF. In DNA form, the CDR3 reads TGTGCCTGGAGTGTACTTAGCGGTGGTGAGCAGTTCTTC.